These T cell receptor beta chains were read from a single sample in a study of blood T cell repertoires in COVID-19. Some clones are missing from TCRdb's copy, which holds only in-frame ones; the method was immunoSEQ multiplex PCR. Of fewer than 250,000 clones in the sample, around 87% were seen once. Specimen: peripheral blood. The receptors here all came from a man aged 60 to 69 with acute or convalescent COVID-19. Both conserved end residues are part of each CDR3. Fields, in order: D gene, V gene, J gene, clone size, CDR3 DNA, CDR3 protein. D genes are given only for firm matches. The listing skips clone size in some rows; elsewhere it reads once, few, many or a size class.

>TRBD2|TRBV18|TRBJ2-3|-
TGTGCCAGCTCCCCTTCGACTAGCGGGGGGGCCTGGGGAGATACGCAGTATTTT
CASSPSTSGGAWGDTQYF
>-|TRBV30|TRBJ1-2|-
TGTGCCTGGAGTGCCCGGACACCCCGGGATGGCTACACCTTC
CAWSARTPRDGYTF
>-|TRBV19|TRBJ2-2|-
TGTGCCAGTAGTATAGATTACGAGGCCGGGGAGCTGTTTTTT
CASSIDYEAGELFF
>-|TRBV5-8|TRBJ1-2|-
TGTGCCAGCAGCTTGGGCACTTCCCGGAGCTATGGCTACACCTTC
CASSLGTSRSYGYTF
>-|TRBV10-2|TRBJ2-6|-
TGCGCCAGCAGTCCTCCGCAGGGCGGCCTCTCTGGGGCCAACGTCCTGACTTTC
CASSPPQGGLSGANVLTF
>-|TRBV18|TRBJ2-7|few
TGTGCCAGCTCACCAAAGGGGAGCGGGTACGAGCAGTACTTC
CASSPKGSGYEQYF
>TRBD1|TRBV24-1|TRBJ1-5|-
TGTGCCACCAGTGACCCGACAGGGGGGGACAAGCCCCAGCATTTT
CATSDPTGGDKPQHF
>TRBD1|TRBV7-2|TRBJ1-3|-
TGTGCCAGCAGCCCGGGACAGGCGGCCGGAAACACCATATATTTT
CASSPGQAAGNTIYF
>TRBD1|TRBV7-9|TRBJ2-7|-
TGTGCCAGCAGCCGGACAGGTTACGAGCAGTACTTC
CASSRTGYEQYF
>-|TRBV21-1|TRBJ2-3|-
TGTGCCAGCAGCAAACAGACGTGCGGAGATACGCAGTATTTT
CASSKQTCGDTQYF
>TRBD1|TRBV11-2|TRBJ1-2|-
TGTGCCAGCAGCCAGGGGGTCGTGAACTATGGCTACACCTTC
CASSQGVVNYGYTF
>TRBD2|TRBV5-1|TRBJ2-1|-
TGCGCCAGCAGCTTCCGGACTAGCGGGGGGGCCGGTAATGAGCAGTTCTTC
CASSFRTSGGAGNEQFF
>-|TRBV6-2/TRBV6-3|TRBJ1-5|-
TGTGCCAGCAGTTATTCCCCAGGGTCCCCTGAATTAAATCAGCCCCAGCATTTT
CASSYSPGSPELNQPQHF
>TRBD1|TRBV3-1/TRBV3-2|TRBJ2-7|few
TGTGCCAGCAGCCAAGTCCACAGGGGTTGGGTGGAGCAGTACTTC
CASSQVHRGWVEQYF
>-|TRBV29-1|TRBJ2-7|-
TGCAGCGTTGAAGATTTGCCGGGACAACGCAACCACGAGCAGTACTTC
CSVEDLPGQRNHEQYF
>-|TRBV18|TRBJ1-4|-
TGTGCCAGCTCACCGGGACTCACTAATGAAAAACTGTTTTTT
CASSPGLTNEKLFF
>TRBD1|TRBV18|TRBJ1-2|-
TGTGCCAGCTCACCACTAACACCGGGACAGAACTATGGCTACACCTTC
CASSPLTPGQNYGYTF
>-|TRBV14|TRBJ1-1|-
TGTGCCAGCAGCCAAGACCCAGGGCTGATGGGTGAAGCTTTCTTT
CASSQDPGLMGEAFF
>-|TRBV24-1|TRBJ2-3|-
TGTGCCACGAACCCGGGGTACGCGGATACGCAGTATTTT
CATNPGYADTQYF
>TRBD2|TRBV7-2|TRBJ2-7|once
TGTGCCAGCAGCTTACTAGCGGGGTCCGAGCAGTACTTC
CASSLLAGSEQYF
>TRBD1|TRBV2|TRBJ1-2|-
TGTGCCAGCAGTGAAAAACCCCCGGGCAGGGGGATCGGTTATGGCTACACCTTC
CASSEKPPGRGIGYGYTF
>TRBD2|TRBV10-3|TRBJ2-3|-
TGTGCCATCAGTGCACGACTAGCGGGGAGCACAGATACGCAGTATTTT
CAISARLAGSTDTQYF
>-|TRBV4-3|TRBJ1-5|-
TGCGCCAGCAGCCCTCCAGCGACTTATTATAGCAATCAGCCCCAGCATTTT
CASSPPATYYSNQPQHF
>TRBD2|TRBV19|TRBJ2-5|-
TGTGCCAGTAGTAGTACGGGACTAGCGGGGGAAGAGACCCAGTACTTC
CASSSTGLAGEETQYF
>TRBD2|TRBV15|TRBJ2-5|-
TGTGCCACCAGCAGAGATCCACTAGCGGGGGGAGAGACCCAGTACTTC
CATSRDPLAGGETQYF
>TRBD2|TRBV4-1|TRBJ2-1|few
TGCGCCAGCAGCCAAGAAGGCCTAGCGGGGGTTAATGAGCAGTTCTTC
CASSQEGLAGVNEQFF
>TRBD1|TRBV7-9|TRBJ1-2|-
TGTGCCAGCAGCTTAACAGGGGGCCGGGATGGCTACACCTTC
CASSLTGGRDGYTF
>-|TRBV5-1|TRBJ2-2|-
TGCGCCAGCAGCTTGGGATCGGAGACCGGGGAGCTGTTTTTT
CASSLGSETGELFF
>TRBD1|TRBV27|TRBJ2-1|-
TGTGCCAGCAGTCCAACGCCGGGACAGGGCCGCAATGAGCAGTTCTTC
CASSPTPGQGRNEQFF
>TRBD1|TRBV12-3/TRBV12-4|TRBJ1-2|-
TGTGCCAGCAGTCCCTCGGACAGGGGTGGCTACACCTTC
CASSPSDRGGYTF
>-|TRBV3-1/TRBV3-2|TRBJ2-5|-
TGTGCCAGCAGCCAAGGGAGGGGGCCACAAGAGACCCAGTACTTC
CASSQGRGPQETQYF
>TRBD2|TRBV7-9|TRBJ2-3|-
TGTGCCAGCAGCCCCCTGGGAGCGGGGGAGATAGATACGCAGTATTTT
CASSPLGAGEIDTQYF
>TRBD1|TRBV19|TRBJ2-1|-
TGTGCCAGTAGTATTGAAGGGACAGCCAACAATGAGCAGTTCTTC
CASSIEGTANNEQFF
>TRBD1|TRBV28|TRBJ2-5|-
TGTGCCTCTTCCCCGGGCCCGGGACAGGGGGCGCGGCAAGAGACCCAGTACTTC
CASSPGPGQGARQETQYF
>-|TRBV3-1/TRBV3-2|TRBJ2-5|-
TGTGCCAGCAGCCACGGTTCGGCTGGGAGAAGTCGAGAGACCCAGTACTTC
CASSHGSAGRSRETQYF
>-|TRBV3-1/TRBV3-2|TRBJ2-5|-
TGTGCCAGCAGCCAAGCGTCAGGGGCTGGGGAGACCCAGTACTTC
CASSQASGAGETQYF
>-|TRBV6-2/TRBV6-3|TRBJ2-5|-
TGTGCCAGCAGTGACAAAGGACAGCCCGGGGAGACCCAGTACTTC
CASSDKGQPGETQYF